This T cell receptor beta chain was retrieved from a study of T-cell reconstitution after alpha-beta-depleted transplantation in children. This sample's TCRbeta library carried unique molecular identifier barcodes. TCRdb used MiXCR to reprocess the PCR reads, holding one entry per CDR3 protein. This sample has 600,000 to 700,000 distinct CDR3 sequences, with roughly 17% found just once. Germline CDR1 SGHTA, CDR2 FQGNSA. The CDR3 length is 12 residues. The V end lost 6 bases, the J end lost 6 bases, and 11 bases lay between the germline ends. This clonotype was counted at least ten times. The material was PBMCs from the stem cell graft donor, obtained from the stem cell graft. This sequence joins TRBV7-2 and TRBJ1-1; a weak D match, TRBD1 (5 bases). The receptor was derived from a human donor who donated a stem cell graft to a child with acute myeloid leukemia. CDR3 loop: CASRQQEPEAFF. The CDR3 DNA reads as TGTGCCAGCAGACAACAGGAACCTGAAGCTTTCTTT.